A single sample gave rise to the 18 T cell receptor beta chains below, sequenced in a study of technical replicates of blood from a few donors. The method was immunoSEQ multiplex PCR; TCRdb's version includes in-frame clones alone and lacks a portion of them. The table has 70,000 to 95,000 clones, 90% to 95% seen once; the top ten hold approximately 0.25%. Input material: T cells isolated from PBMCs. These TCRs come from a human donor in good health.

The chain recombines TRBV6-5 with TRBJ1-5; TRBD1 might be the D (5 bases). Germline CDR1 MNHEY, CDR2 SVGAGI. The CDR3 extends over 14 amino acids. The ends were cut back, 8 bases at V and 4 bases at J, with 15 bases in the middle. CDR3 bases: TGTGCCAGCGGGATGGACACCCTAAATCAGCCCCAGCATTTT. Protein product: CASGMDTLNQPQHF.

Here the CDR3 reads CATHGDTGELFF. As DNA, the CDR3 is TGTGCCACTCACGGGGACACCGGGGAGCTGTTTTTT. The V and J genes are TRBV18 and TRBJ2-2; weak D call: TRBD2 (5 bases). Germline V lookup: CDR1 KGHSH, CDR2 LQKENI. The ends were cut back, 10 bases at V and 3 bases at J, with 9 bases in the middle. This CDR3 has 12 residues.

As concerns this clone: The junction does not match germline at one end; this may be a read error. This chain's CDR3 is CSVEGQGTGELFF. CDR3 DNA sequence: TGCAGCGTGGAAGGACAGGGCACCGGGGAGCTGTTTTTT. The J gene is TRBJ2-2, the V gene TRBV29-1; 8 bases line up with TRBD1. The CDR3 has 13 amino acids. Germline-derived CDR1 and CDR2 are SQVTM and ANQGSEA.

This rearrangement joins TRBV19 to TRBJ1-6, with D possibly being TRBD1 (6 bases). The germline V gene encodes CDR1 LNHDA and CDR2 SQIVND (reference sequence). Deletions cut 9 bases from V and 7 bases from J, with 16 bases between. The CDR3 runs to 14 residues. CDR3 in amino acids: CARPGDTPNSPLHF. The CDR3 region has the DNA TGTGCCAGACCCGGGGACACCCCCAATTCACCCCTCCACTTT.

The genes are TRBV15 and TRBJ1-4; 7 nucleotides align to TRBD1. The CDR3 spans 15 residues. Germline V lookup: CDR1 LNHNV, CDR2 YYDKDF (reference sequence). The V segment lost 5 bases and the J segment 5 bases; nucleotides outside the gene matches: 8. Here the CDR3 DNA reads TGTGCCACCAGCGCCCGGACAGGCCCAAATGAAAAACTGTTTTTT. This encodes CATSARTGPNEKLFF.

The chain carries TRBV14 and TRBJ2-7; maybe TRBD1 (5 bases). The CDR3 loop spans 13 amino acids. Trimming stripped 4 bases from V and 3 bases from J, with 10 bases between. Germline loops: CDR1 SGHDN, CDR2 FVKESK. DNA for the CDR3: TGTGCCAGCAGCCGAAGGACAAACTACGAGCAGTACTTC. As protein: CASSRRTNYEQYF.

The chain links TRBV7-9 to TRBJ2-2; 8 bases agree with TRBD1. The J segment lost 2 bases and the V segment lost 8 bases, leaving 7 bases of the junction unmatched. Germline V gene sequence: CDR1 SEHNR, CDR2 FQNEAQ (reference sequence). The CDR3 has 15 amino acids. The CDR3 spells CASPPRGRNTGELFF. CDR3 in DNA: TGTGCCAGCCCTCCCAGGGGGCGCAACACCGGGGAGCTGTTTTTT.

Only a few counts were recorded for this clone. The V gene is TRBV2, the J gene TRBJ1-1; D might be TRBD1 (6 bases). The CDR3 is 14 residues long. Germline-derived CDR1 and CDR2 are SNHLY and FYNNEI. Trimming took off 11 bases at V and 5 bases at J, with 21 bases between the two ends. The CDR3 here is CALRRDTGLTEAFF. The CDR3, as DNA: TGTGCCCTCCGCCGGGACACTGGTCTGACTGAAGCTTTCTTT.

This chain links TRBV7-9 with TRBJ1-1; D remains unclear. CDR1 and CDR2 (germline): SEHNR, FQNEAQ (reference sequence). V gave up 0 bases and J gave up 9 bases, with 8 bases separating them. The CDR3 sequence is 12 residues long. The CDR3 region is CASSLARGKAFF. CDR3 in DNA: TGTGCCAGCAGCTTAGCCCGCGGCAAAGCTTTCTTT.

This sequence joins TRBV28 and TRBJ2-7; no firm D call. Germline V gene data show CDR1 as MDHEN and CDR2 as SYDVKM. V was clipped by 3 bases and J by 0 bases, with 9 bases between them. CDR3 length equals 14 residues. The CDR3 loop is CASSFSWSSYEQYF. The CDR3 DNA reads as TGTGCCAGCAGTTTTTCCTGGAGCTCCTACGAGCAGTACTTC. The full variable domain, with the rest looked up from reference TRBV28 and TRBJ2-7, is DVKVTQSSRYLVKRTGEKVFLECVQDMDHENMFWYRQDPGLGLRLIYFSYDVKMKEKGDIPEGYSVSREKKERFSLILESASTNQTSMYLCASSFSWSSYEQYFGPGTRLTVT.

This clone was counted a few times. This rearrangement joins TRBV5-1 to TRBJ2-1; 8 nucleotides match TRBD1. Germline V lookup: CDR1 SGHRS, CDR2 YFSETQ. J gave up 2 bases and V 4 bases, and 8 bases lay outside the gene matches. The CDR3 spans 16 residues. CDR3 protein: CASSRLNRGAYNEQFF. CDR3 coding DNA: TGCGCCAGCAGCCGCCTCAACAGGGGGGCCTACAATGAGCAGTTCTTC.

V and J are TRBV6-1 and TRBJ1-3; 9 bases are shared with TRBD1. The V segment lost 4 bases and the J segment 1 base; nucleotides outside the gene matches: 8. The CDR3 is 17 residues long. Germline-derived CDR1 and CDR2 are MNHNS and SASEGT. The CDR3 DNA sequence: TGTGCCAGCAGTGGGGACAGGGAAGGCGATTCTGGAAACACCATATATTTT. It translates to CASSGDREGDSGNTIYF.

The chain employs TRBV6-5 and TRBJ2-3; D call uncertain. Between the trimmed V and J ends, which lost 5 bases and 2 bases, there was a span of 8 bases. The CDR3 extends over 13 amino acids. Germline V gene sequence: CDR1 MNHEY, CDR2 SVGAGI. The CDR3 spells CASSRPFTDTQYF. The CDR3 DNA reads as TGTGCCAGCAGTCGTCCCTTCACAGATACGCAGTATTTT.

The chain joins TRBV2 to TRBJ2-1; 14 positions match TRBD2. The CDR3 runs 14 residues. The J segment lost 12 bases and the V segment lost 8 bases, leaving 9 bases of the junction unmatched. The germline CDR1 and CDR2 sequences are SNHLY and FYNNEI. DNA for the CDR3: TGTGCCAGCCGGGGGGGACTAGCGGGAGATCCGCAGTTCTTC. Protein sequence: CASRGGLAGDPQFF.

In nucleotides, the CDR3 is TGTGCCAGCAGCCCGACAGGTTACGAGCAGTACTTC. This gives the protein CASSPTGYEQYF. The chain couples TRBV11-3 to TRBJ2-7; the D gene is possibly TRBD1 (6 bases). This CDR3 has 12 residues. Germline V gives CDR1 SGHNT, CDR2 YENEEA. V lost 5 bases to trimming and J lost 4 bases, with 9 bases between them.

DNA for the CDR3: TGCGCCAGCAGCTTGGGTCAGTTCGTCGGGGGCTACACCTTC. Its translation: CASSLGQFVGGYTF. The rearrangement joins TRBV5-1 to TRBJ1-2; D ambiguous. Germline CDR1 SGHRS, CDR2 YFSETQ. V was cut by 0 bases and J by 8 bases, with 14 bases left in between. The CDR3 is 14 amino acids.

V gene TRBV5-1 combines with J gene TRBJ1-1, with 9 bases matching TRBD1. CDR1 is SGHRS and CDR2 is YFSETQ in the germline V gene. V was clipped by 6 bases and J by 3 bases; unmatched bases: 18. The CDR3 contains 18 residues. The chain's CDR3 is CASTPRVPRTGEYTEAFF. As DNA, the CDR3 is TGCGCCAGCACCCCTCGAGTGCCTCGGACAGGGGAGTACACTGAAGCTTTCTTT.

CDR3 nucleotide sequence: TGTGCCAGTACCTTTGACAGGGTCACTAATTCACCCCTCCACTTT. It codes for CASTFDRVTNSPLHF. J is TRBJ1-6 and V is TRBV19; 7 bases are a match to TRBD1. J was trimmed by 6 bases and V by 7 bases; bases with no gene match: 9. Germline CDR1 reads LNHDA; CDR2 reads SQIVND (reference sequence). The CDR3 has 15 residues.